These 10 T cell receptor beta chains share one sample of origin, sequenced in a study of T-cell memory formation after mild COVID-19. MiXCR, run by TCRdb on the 5' RACE reads, gives a single entry per CDR3 protein. Among 250,000 to 350,000 distinct CDR3 sequences listed, roughly an eighth were seen once. Sequencing used PBMCs or a T cell subset sorted from them (not recorded which). The source of these receptors is a man younger than 35 who had mild COVID-19 (a few samples of this study predate the infection). Cell type and time point are not known.

This clonotype showed up many times. This sequence joins TRBV12-3 or TRBV12-4 and TRBJ2-7, with D unresolved. Deletions cut 6 bases from V and 3 bases from J, with 12 bases between. This CDR3 contains 13 residues. Here the CDR3 reads CASRNEYRYEQYF. For the CDR3, the DNA is TGTGCCAGCAGGAATGAATACCGCTACGAGCAGTACTTC.

The sample holds many counts of this clonotype. The chain has TRBV7-2 and TRBJ2-1; 12 nucleotides align to TRBD1. The CDR3 consists of 23 residues. V shed 6 bases and J 3 bases; nucleotides not matched to a gene: 27. Germline V lookup: CDR1 SGHTA, CDR2 FQGNSA. CDR3 amino acids: CASRYTGTGGPTRVLIDYNEQFF. The DNA for the CDR3 is TGTGCCAGCAGGTACACCGGGACAGGGGGCCCGACACGGGTTTTGATAGACTACAATGAGCAGTTCTTC.

This clonotype was counted a few times. The rearrangement uses TRBV3-1 and TRBJ1-6; D ambiguous. V was shortened by 2 bases and J by 7 bases, with 9 bases between the two germline ends. CDR3 length: 14 residues. In germline, CDR1 is LGHDT, CDR2 YNNKEL (reference sequence). For the CDR3, the DNA is TGTGCCAGCAGCCAACTTGGGCCGAATTCACCCCTCCACTTT. Protein: CASSQLGPNSPLHF.

The chain recombines TRBV5-1 with TRBJ2-1; tentatively, D is TRBD1 or TRBD2 (6 bases each). The ends were cut back, 0 bases at V and 8 bases at J, with 12 bases in the middle. CDR3 size: 14 residues. Germline V CDR1 and CDR2: SGHRS, YFSETQ. The CDR3 loop reads CASSLEGGEDEQFF. The CDR3 DNA follows: TGCGCCAGCAGCTTGGAGGGGGGCGAGGATGAGCAGTTCTTC.

There are a few counts of this clonotype. J is TRBJ2-1 and V is TRBV4-1; TRBD2 aligns across 10 bases. Germline trimming cut 1 base from V and 10 bases from J; bases unmatched to any gene: 1. CDR3 length: 13 residues. The germline gives CDR1 MGHRA, CDR2 YSYEKL. The CDR3 here is CASSQVGLAEQFF. DNA for the CDR3: TGCGCCAGCAGCCAAGTGGGACTAGCGGAGCAGTTCTTC.

The J gene is TRBJ1-5, the V gene TRBV7-2; D is uncertain. V gave up 6 bases and J gave up 7 bases, with 13 bases separating them. This CDR3 is 13 amino acids long. Germline assignment: CDR1 SGHTA and CDR2 FQGNSA. CDR3 sequence reads: CASSTPGTQPQHF. The CDR3, as DNA: TGTGCCAGCAGTACCCCGGGAACCCAGCCCCAGCATTTT.

This chain joins TRBV25-1 and TRBJ2-3, with 10 bases matching TRBD2. Trimming at V came to 6 bases and at J to 0 bases, leaving 3 bases not matched to a gene. Looked up from germline, CDR1 is MGHDK and CDR2 is SYGVNS. CDR3 length: 15 amino acids. In nucleotides, the CDR3 is TGTGCCAGCAGACTAGCGGGGCCCAGCACAGATACGCAGTATTTT. Translating gives CASRLAGPSTDTQYF.

In the case of this clonotype: It is likely a read error, because the conserved phenylalanine at the end of the CDR3 is missing. The CDR3 is CASSRGPQHL. In DNA, the CDR3 is TGCGCCAGCAGCCGAGGCCCCCAGCATCTT. The chain uses TRBV5-1 and TRBJ1-5; D ambiguous. CDR3 length equals 10 residues. Trimming left V 4 bases short and J 10 bases short, with 6 bases between. Germline V gives CDR1 SGHRS, CDR2 YFSETQ.

V gene TRBV5-1 combines with J gene TRBJ2-5, with 13 bases identical to TRBD2. CDR3 length: 16 amino acids. The V and J ends lost 4 bases and 4 bases, in that order; junction bases with no gene match: 7. CDR1 and CDR2 from the germline V gene are SGHRS and YFSETQ. The CDR3 DNA reads TGCGCCAGCAGCCCGGGACTAGCGGGGCAGGTAGAGACCCAGTACTTC. Amino acids: CASSPGLAGQVETQYF.

This clonotype has more than one count but fewer than ten. In DNA form, the CDR3 reads TGCAGTGCTAGAGTGGGGACAGGGAGTCATTATAGCAATCAGCCCCAGCATTTT. It yields the protein CSARVGTGSHYSNQPQHF. V gene TRBV20-1 combines with J gene TRBJ1-5, with 9 bases lining up with TRBD1. Germline-derived CDR1 and CDR2 are DFQATT and SNEGSKA (reference sequence). CDR3 size: 18 residues. V dropped 1 base and J dropped 0; count of bases not matched to a gene: 10.